This T cell receptor (beta chain) comes out of a study of control samples from healthy donors and cancer patients. The repertoire was sequenced with immunoSEQ multiplex PCR; TCRdb's copy has only in-frame clones and lacks some. The table records approximately 70,000 clones, more than 80% of them present only once. Deletions cut 0 bases from V and 3 bases from J, with 13 bases between. CDR1 is SGHNT and CDR2 is YENEEA in the germline V gene. The CDR3 sequence is 16 residues long. The sample was blood. The clonotype comes from a man between 45 and 60 years old in good health. This sequence joins TRBV11-3 and TRBJ2-3, with D perhaps matching TRBD1 or TRBD2 (6 bases each). The CDR3 DNA follows: TGTGCCAGCAGCTTAGAGCCGGCGGGGACAACAGATACGCAGTATTTT. Encoded protein: CASSLEPAGTTDTQYF.